The 27 T cell receptor beta chains below come from one sample, sequenced in a study of cytomegalovirus exposure and HLA in healthy donors. Researchers ran the PCR with 60 Vbeta and 13 Jbeta primers. Data came from immunoSEQ multiplex PCR; TCRdb stores just in-frame clones and leaves some out. The profile shows about 190,000 clones, 78% of them singletons. The sample consisted of PBMCs. The receptors here all came from a woman in her twenties or thirties in good health and CMV-seropositive.

J is TRBJ1-5 and V is TRBV2, with a tentative D call TRBD1 (5 bases). V was trimmed by 6 bases and J by 3 bases, leaving 15 bases between them. This CDR3 is built from 15 residues. From germline, CDR1 is SNHLY and CDR2 FYNNEI. The CDR3 bases are TGTGCCAGCAGCCCCCTGGGGGGAAACAATCAGCCCCAGCATTTT. Its protein is CASSPLGGNNQPQHF.

This clone was detected only a few times. V usage is TRBV11-2 and J usage is TRBJ1-5; tentatively, D is TRBD1 (5 bases). With 4 bases removed from V and 7 bases from J, the gap between germline ends came to 17 bases. This CDR3 has 15 residues. Germline CDR1 reads SGHAT; CDR2 reads FQNNGV. CDR3 in DNA: TGTGCCAGCAGCTCCGGACAAATGGGGCGACAGCCCCAGCATTTT. As protein: CASSSGQMGRQPQHF.

This chain joins TRBV14 and TRBJ2-1; TRBD2 matches at 15 bases. There are 16 residues in the CDR3. With V trimmed by 4 bases and J by 10 bases, 8 bases remained unmatched. The germline gives CDR1 SGHDN, CDR2 FVKESK. The CDR3 loop reads CASSPLGTSGRIEQFF. DNA for the CDR3: TGTGCCAGCAGCCCCTTAGGGACTAGCGGGAGGATAGAGCAGTTCTTC.

The genes are TRBV5-1 and TRBJ2-1; D is possibly TRBD1 (6 bases). Deletions cut 2 bases from V and 5 bases from J, with 11 bases between. The CDR3 contains 14 residues. Germline CDR1 is SGHRS and CDR2 is YFSETQ. For the CDR3, the DNA is TGCGCCAGCAGCTTAGAAGGGACAAACAATGAGCAGTTCTTC. It specifies CASSLEGTNNEQFF.

The chain has TRBV7-8 and TRBJ2-7; 8 bases line up with TRBD2. Germline V lookup: CDR1 SGHVS, CDR2 FQNEAQ. Germline trimming cut 6 bases from V and 6 bases from J; bases unmatched to any gene: 1. This CDR3 region has 11 residues. The CDR3 DNA reads TGTGCCAGCAGTCGGGAGGGCGAGCAGTACTTC. It translates to CASSREGEQYF.

This chain links TRBV27 with TRBJ2-7, with 7 nucleotides matching TRBD2. Germline CDR1 reads MNHEY; CDR2 reads SMNVEV (reference sequence). The CDR3 contains 12 residues. V was pared by 2 bases and J by 8 bases, with 3 bases of the junction left unmatched. The CDR3 loop is CASSLGGGQQYF. The CDR3 bases are TGTGCCAGCAGTTTAGGGGGGGGACAGCAGTACTTC.

The rearrangement links TRBV4-3 to TRBJ2-3; TRBD2 matches 7 bases. CDR3 size: 16 residues. CDR1 and CDR2 from the germline V gene are LGHNA and YSLEER. V trimming: 0 bases; J trimming: 6 bases; junction bases outside the gene matches: 9. CDR3 coding DNA: TGCGCCAGCAGCCAAGATTTGCGGGGGTGGTCGGATACGCAGTATTTT. Amino acid sequence: CASSQDLRGWSDTQYF.

Here the CDR3 DNA reads TGTGCCAGCTTAGCCCACGGGACAGGGAAGAATGAGCAGTTCTTC. This sequence encodes CASLAHGTGKNEQFF. The chain couples TRBV28 to TRBJ2-1; 9 bases match TRBD1. The junction had 12 bases not matched to a gene; V was cut back by 8 bases and J by 7 bases. Germline V CDR1 and CDR2: MDHEN, SYDVKM. The CDR3 runs 15 residues.

V gene TRBV13 combines with J gene TRBJ2-7, with 8 nucleotides matching TRBD2. The CDR3 extends over 13 amino acids. Looked up from germline, CDR1 is PRHDT and CDR2 is FYEKMQ (reference sequence). Trimming cost V 10 bases and J 1 base; bases outside gene matches: 6. The CDR3 coding sequence is TGTGCCACCATTAGCGGGGATTCCTACGAGCAGTACTTC. It codes for CATISGDSYEQYF.

The V and J genes are TRBV5-1 and TRBJ2-7; 7 bases align to TRBD2. CDR3 length: 15 amino acids. Germline lookup yields CDR1 SGHRS and CDR2 YFSETQ. The ends lost 0 bases at V and 3 bases at J; junction bases unmatched: 6. The CDR3 DNA is TGCGCCAGCAGCTTGGACGGGACTACCATCTACGAGCAGTACTTC. Translation gives CASSLDGTTIYEQYF. The variable domain in full, completed from reference TRBV5-1 and TRBJ2-7, reads KAGVTQTPRYLIKTRGQQVTLSCSPISGHRSVSWYQQTPGQGLQFLFEYFSETQRNKGNFPGRFSGRQFSNSRSEMNVSTLELGDSALYLCASSLDGTTIYEQYFGPGTRLTVT.

The chain is built from TRBV6-5 and TRBJ1-1, with a tentative D call TRBD1 (5 bases). This CDR3 has 15 residues. V shed 6 bases and J shed 9 bases, with 23 bases lying between them. Germline-derived CDR1 and CDR2 are MNHEY and SVGAGI. The CDR3, as DNA: TGTGCCAGCAGGATTTCTCCGGGACTGGGCCAACAAGCTTTCTTT. Translation gives CASRISPGLGQQAFF.

The CDR3 region has the DNA TGTGCCAGCAGCCCTAGCGGGGCCCGAGAGACCCAGTACTTC. Protein: CASSPSGARETQYF. The chain uses TRBV11-2 and TRBJ2-5; 9 positions match TRBD2. The V segment lost 5 bases and the J segment 4 bases; nucleotides outside the gene matches: 5. This CDR3 is 14 amino acids long. Looked up from germline, CDR1 is SGHAT and CDR2 is FQNNGV.

The chain has TRBV2 and TRBJ1-2; the match to TRBD1 covers 8 bases. After removal of 6 bases from V and 6 bases from J, the junction contained 3 bases not matched to a gene. Germline CDR1 and CDR2: SNHLY and FYNNEI. The CDR3 covers 12 residues. The CDR3 DNA is TGTGCCAGCAGAAACAGGGGGGATGGCTACACCTTC. Its translation is CASRNRGDGYTF.

The V and J genes are TRBV5-4 and TRBJ2-2, with TRBD2 matching over 11 bases. V shed 4 bases, J shed 4 bases, and the junction held 9 bases outside the gene matches. The CDR3 extends over 17 amino acids. Germline values: CDR1 SGHNT, CDR2 YYREEE (reference sequence). For the CDR3, the DNA is TGTGCCAGCAGCCGGGGAGGGACTAGCGGTCTCACCGGGGAGCTGTTTTTT. This sequence encodes CASSRGGTSGLTGELFF.

The rearrangement joins TRBV11-2 to TRBJ2-1; D ambiguous. V gave up 0 bases and J gave up 3 bases, with 9 bases separating them. The CDR3 consists of 15 residues. Per germline, CDR1 SGHAT and CDR2 FQNNGV. CDR3 amino acids: CASSLDRVLYNEQFF. The DNA of the CDR3 is TGTGCCAGCAGCTTAGATCGGGTACTCTACAATGAGCAGTTCTTC.

V usage is TRBV6-1 and J usage is TRBJ2-7; 9 bases are a match to TRBD1. V was clipped by 2 bases and J by 2 bases; unmatched bases: 10. Per germline, CDR1 MNHNS and CDR2 SASEGT. The CDR3 totals 17 residues. The CDR3 sequence is CASSERSRDRVPYEQYF. The CDR3, as DNA: TGTGCCAGCAGTGAACGATCCCGGGACAGGGTTCCCTACGAGCAGTACTTC.

CDR3 amino acids: CASSLDITNYGYTF. The DNA for the CDR3 is TGTGCCAGCAGTCTGGACATAACTAACTATGGCTACACCTTC. The chain carries TRBV2 and TRBJ1-2, with D possibly TRBD1 on 5 matching bases. Germline V lookup: CDR1 SNHLY, CDR2 FYNNEI. Trimming left V 5 bases short and J 0 bases short, with 10 bases between. This CDR3 is built from 14 residues. Filled out from reference TRBV2 and TRBJ1-2, the complete variable domain reads EPEVTQTPSHQVTQMGQEVILRCVPISNHLYFYWYRQILGQKVEFLVSFYNNEISEKSEIFDDQFSVERPDGSNFTLKIRSTKLEDSAMYFCASSLDITNYGYTFGSGTRLTVV.

This clone showed up just a few times. The chain links TRBV27 to TRBJ2-3; possible D gene TRBD2, 7 bases. CDR3 length: 17 residues. V lost 5 bases, J lost 2 bases, and 20 bases lay in between. Per the germline V gene, CDR1 is MNHEY and CDR2 is SMNVEV (reference sequence). The CDR3 region is CASSPRRGGGHTDTQYF. The CDR3 DNA reads as TGTGCCAGCAGTCCCCGCAGGGGCGGGGGACACACAGATACGCAGTATTTT.

This clone was seen only a few times. The chain has TRBV7-9 and TRBJ2-7; TRBD2 matches 9 bases. Germline V gene lookup returns CDR1 SEHNR and CDR2 FQNEAQ (reference sequence). The V gene end was trimmed by 0 bases and the J gene end by 0 bases; junction bases not matched to a gene: 3. There are 16 residues in the CDR3. In nucleotides, the CDR3 is TGTGCCAGCAGCTTAGCCGAGCGGGGGGACTCCTACGAGCAGTACTTC. Translated: CASSLAERGDSYEQYF.

V gene TRBV2 combines with J gene TRBJ1-1; D remains ambiguous. The CDR3 extends over 14 amino acids. Germline CDR1 SNHLY, CDR2 FYNNEI. The V and J ends lost 1 base and 1 base respectively, with 7 bases between them. The CDR3 nucleotides read TGTGCCAGCAGTGAAGTATGGCCGAACACTGAAGCTTTCTTT. Protein sequence: CASSEVWPNTEAFF.

V and J are TRBV19 and TRBJ1-5; D uncertain. Trimming took off 10 bases at V and 4 bases at J, with 17 bases between the two ends. Germline CDR1 LNHDA, CDR2 SQIVND (reference sequence). CDR3 size: 14 residues. CDR3 residues: CATEAGTLNQPQHF. The CDR3 DNA reads TGTGCCACCGAGGCCGGTACCCTAAATCAGCCCCAGCATTTT.

This clone came up once. V usage is TRBV4-3 and J usage is TRBJ2-4; D remains unclear. The CDR3 length is 13 residues. Per the germline V gene, CDR1 is LGHNA and CDR2 is YSLEER. Trimming pared 0 bases from V and 12 bases from J, leaving 12 bases between. The CDR3 region is CASSQDLRVNQYF. The CDR3 DNA follows: TGCGCCAGCAGCCAAGATCTTCGGGTAAATCAGTACTTC.

V and J are TRBV21-1 and TRBJ1-1; TRBD1, the table's D call, was not compared with the DNA. TRBV21-1 is a recognized pseudogene. The CDR3 spans 15 residues. Here the CDR3 reads CASTGRDRDWFEAFF. The CDR3 nucleotides are TGTGCCAGCACCGGCCGGGACAGGGATTGGTTTGAAGCTTTCTTT.

This clone occurred a few times. The chain combines TRBV11-2 with TRBJ2-3; 11 bases match TRBD2. Losses at the gene ends were 7 bases for V and 3 bases for J; bases not matched to a gene: 6. The CDR3 is 15 residues long. CDR1 and CDR2 from the germline V gene are SGHAT and FQNNGV. The CDR3 loop is CASTRGTSGTDTQYF. In DNA, the CDR3 is TGTGCCAGCACCCGAGGGACTAGCGGAACAGATACGCAGTATTTT.

This clone was recorded only once. The chain uses TRBV7-8 and TRBJ2-2; 7 bases map to TRBD1. The CDR3 covers 17 residues. V shed 6 bases, J shed 0 bases, and the junction held 10 bases outside the gene matches. CDR1 SGHVS and CDR2 FQNEAQ come from the germline V gene. In nucleotides, the CDR3 is TGTGCCAGCAGACAAGCACCGGGACAGACGAACACCGGGGAGCTGTTTTTT. This gives the protein CASRQAPGQTNTGELFF.

This sequence joins TRBV25-1 and TRBJ1-1; perhaps TRBD1 as D (5 bases). The V and J ends lost 6 bases and 2 bases respectively, with 13 bases between them. The CDR3 loop spans 14 amino acids. Germline assignment: CDR1 MGHDK and CDR2 SYGVNS. This chain's CDR3 is CASRRPGGNTEAFF. The CDR3 DNA follows: TGTGCCAGCAGGAGGCCGGGGGGAAACACTGAAGCTTTCTTT.

This clone appeared once. The chain couples TRBV7-6 to TRBJ2-2, with 8 bases fitting TRBD2. J was trimmed by 4 bases and V by 1 base; bases with no gene match: 5. CDR3 length: 16 residues. Per the germline V gene, CDR1 is SGHVS and CDR2 is FNYEAQ. This CDR3 is CASSLEGLVGTGELFF. CDR3 bases: TGTGCCAGCAGCTTAGAGGGACTAGTGGGCACCGGGGAGCTGTTTTTT.